The 8 T cell receptor beta chains reported below all come from one sample, sequenced in a study of identical twins. TCRdb passed the 5' RACE reads through MiXCR, listing each CDR3 protein once. The table has approximately 530,000 distinct CDR3 sequences, 20% to 25% seen once. These same data were also listed under a study on yellow fever vaccine responses in identical twins.

Sequences were obtained from CD4+ T cells sorted from blood. The receptors derive from a woman under 30 in good health.

The genes are TRBV7-9 and TRBJ2-1; TRBD2 aligns across 8 bases. Germline loops: CDR1 SEHNR, CDR2 FQNEAQ (reference sequence). The CDR3 has 14 residues. V shed 4 bases and J 7 bases; nucleotides not matched to a gene: 6. CDR3 protein: CASSWGSGGNEQFF. CDR3 coding DNA: TGTGCCAGCAGCTGGGGGAGCGGGGGAAATGAGCAGTTCTTC.

This sequence joins TRBV7-9 and TRBJ2-3, with a weak D call TRBD1 (6 bases). V shed 5 bases and J shed 0 bases, with 18 bases lying between them. From germline, CDR1 is SEHNR and CDR2 FQNEAQ (reference sequence). The CDR3 has 17 amino acids. The CDR3: CASSTDRKFTSTDTQYF. The CDR3 DNA is TGTGCCAGCAGCACGGACAGAAAGTTTACTAGCACAGATACGCAGTATTTT.

The chain is built from TRBV9 and TRBJ2-2, with 8 bases aligning to TRBD1. V lost 0 bases, J lost 7 bases, and 5 bases stayed unmatched. The germline V gene has CDR1 SGDLS and CDR2 YYNGEE. The CDR3 length is 15 residues. CDR3 in DNA: TGTGCCAGCAGCGTAGGGCAGGGGGCGAACGGGGAGCTGTTTTTT. It codes for CASSVGQGANGELFF.

The chain joins TRBV20-1 to TRBJ2-1, with D perhaps given as TRBD1 or TRBD2 (5 bases each). The CDR3 has 15 residues. The germline V gene has CDR1 DFQATT and CDR2 SNEGSKA (reference sequence). Between the trimmed V and J ends, which lost 3 bases and 0 bases, there was a span of 12 bases. CDR3 nucleotide sequence: TGCAGTGCTAGGGCCGGGACGGGCTCCTACAATGAGCAGTTCTTC. Its protein is CSARAGTGSYNEQFF.

The chain joins TRBV14 to TRBJ2-7, with D hard to call. CDR1 is SGHDN, CDR2 FVKESK, per germline. V was cut by 0 bases and J by 4 bases, with 7 bases left in between. This CDR3 has 13 residues. The chain's CDR3 is CASSQDRMYEQYF. The DNA for the CDR3 is TGTGCCAGCAGCCAAGATAGGATGTACGAGCAGTACTTC.

V and J are TRBV11-2 and TRBJ1-3; D gene uncertain. This CDR3 spans 15 amino acids. Looked up from germline, CDR1 is SGHAT and CDR2 is FQNNGV. Trimming took off 5 bases at V and 3 bases at J, with 14 bases between the two ends. The CDR3 loop reads CASSANSDIGNTIYF. CDR3 in DNA: TGTGCCAGCAGCGCCAACTCCGACATTGGAAACACCATATATTTT.

This chain joins TRBV3-1 and TRBJ1-2; D is possibly TRBD1 (5 bases). The CDR3 extends over 17 amino acids. Germline V lookup: CDR1 LGHDT, CDR2 YNNKEL (reference sequence). V was pared by 0 bases and J by 7 bases, with 21 bases between. The CDR3 DNA reads as TGTGCCAGCAGCCAAGAGGCCATGGACACCCAGAGGGGTGGCTACACCTTC. Protein: CASSQEAMDTQRGGYTF.

V and J are TRBV12-3 or TRBV12-4 and TRBJ1-1; tentatively, D is TRBD1 (6 bases). Trimming took 6 bases from V and 4 from J, leaving 12 bases between them. CDR3 length: 13 amino acids. The CDR3 coding sequence is TGTGCCAGCAGGATGACAGGTATCACTGAAGCTTTCTTT. Amino acid sequence: CASRMTGITEAFF.